A selection of T cell receptor beta chains follows, all from one sample in a study. MiXCR was run by TCRdb on the 5' RACE reads, yielding one entry per CDR3 protein. The sample consists of under 300 distinct CDR3 sequences, 20% to 25% of them appearing once. The specimen was total memory T cells from blood PBMCs. All receptors derive from a male donor with HIV. Each CDR3 is given with its conserved first and last residue. A D gene is named only where the DNA matches it firmly. The size of a clone is reported for some rows only, either as once, few or many, or as a class for expanded clones.

V gene	clone size	D gene	J gene	CDR3 DNA	CDR3 protein
TRBV10-1	-	TRBD1	TRBJ1-4	TGCGCCAGCAGTTCGGGACAGGCGGGGGAAAAACTGTTTTTT	CASSSGQAGEKLFF
TRBV18	few	-	TRBJ1-5	TGTGCCAGCTCACCCCGGGACGGAAATCAGCCCCAGCATTTT	CASSPRDGNQPQHF
TRBV27	few	-	TRBJ1-4	TGTGCCAGCAGTCCGGGCGTGGGGGCAGGTGAAAAACTGTTTTTT	CASSPGVGAGEKLFF
TRBV6-5	few	-	TRBJ1-5	TGTGCCAGCAGTTACGCCCCAAGTGGGAGCAATCAGCCCCAGCATTTT	CASSYAPSGSNQPQHF
TRBV12-3/TRBV12-4	-	-	TRBJ1-1	TGTGCCAGCAGACAACCGGGACACCGGAACACTGAAGCTTTCTTT	CASRQPGHRNTEAFF
TRBV30	-	TRBD2	TRBJ2-4	TGTGCCTGGAGCCAAGCGGGGGGGTTGCTAGCCAAAAACATTCAGTACTTC	CAWSQAGGLLAKNIQYF
TRBV5-6	-	-	TRBJ2-5	TGTGCCAGCAGCTTGGTGATGGAGACCCAGTACTTC	CASSLVMETQYF
TRBV7-7	few	-	TRBJ2-1	TGTGCCAGCAGCTTAGCGGGAGGTGAGCAGTTCTTC	CASSLAGGEQFF
TRBV6-2/TRBV6-3	few	-	TRBJ2-6	TGTGCCAGCAGCCTCACTTCTGGGGCCAACGTCCTGACTTTC	CASSLTSGANVLTF
TRBV30	few	TRBD1	TRBJ1-2	TGTGCCTGGGGGAGGGACAGGGCTAACTATGGCTACACCTTC	CAWGRDRANYGYTF
TRBV19	few	-	TRBJ1-1	TGTGCCAGTAAAAGCCCAGATAACACTGAAGCTTTCTTT	CASKSPDNTEAFF
TRBV2	once	TRBD1	TRBJ1-2	TGTGCCAGCAGTGAGATCTCGGAGGGGGCGCCCCTTAACTATGGCTACACCTTC	CASSEISEGAPLNYGYTF
TRBV30	-	-	TRBJ1-3	TGTGCCTGGAGGGCGAGGGCAGGAAACACCATATATTTT	CAWRARAGNTIYF
TRBV12-3/TRBV12-4	few	-	TRBJ1-3	TGTGCCAGCAGTCAACAGGGAAACACCATATATTTT	CASSQQGNTIYF
TRBV30	-	-	TRBJ1-1	TGTGCCTGGAGTTCCGGGATGAACACTGAAGCTTTCTTT	CAWSSGMNTEAFF
TRBV6-1	-	TRBD1	TRBJ1-2	TGTGCCAGCAGTCGTCCCGGGACAGCCTCGGCGGACTATGGCTACACCTTC	CASSRPGTASADYGYTF
TRBV20-1	few	-	TRBJ2-1	TGCAGTGCGAATCCCGGGACGGGGTACAATGAGCAGTTCTTC	CSANPGTGYNEQFF
TRBV4-1	-	TRBD2	TRBJ2-7	TGCGCCAGCAGCCAAGGACTAGCGGACTCCTACGAGCAGTACTTC	CASSQGLADSYEQYF
TRBV7-8	few	-	TRBJ1-1	TGTGCCAGCAGCCGACGGACGAACACTGAAGCTTTCTTT	CASSRRTNTEAFF
TRBV12-3/TRBV12-4	-	-	TRBJ2-1	TGTGCCAGCTCCCCCCGTCCCCATGAGCAGTTCTTC	CASSPRPHEQFF
TRBV27	few	-	TRBJ2-3	TGCACCAGCAGTTTACCCCCCCTCAGGGAAAGGAGCACAGATACGCAGTATTTT	CTSSLPPLRERSTDTQYF
TRBV6-1	few	-	TRBJ2-3	TGTGCCAGCAGTGAAGAGGGAACGGCCCGACCGACAGATACGCAGTATTTT	CASSEEGTARPTDTQYF
TRBV7-3	-	-	TRBJ1-1	TGTGCCAGCAGCTTAGATCCAGGGACTCACACTGAAGCTTTCTTT	CASSLDPGTHTEAFF
TRBV6-1	-	-	TRBJ2-1	TGTGCCAGCAGTGAGACCCCGGAGCAGTTCTTC	CASSETPEQFF
TRBV7-7	-	-	TRBJ2-2	TGTGCCAGCAGCTCCAAACAGGGTCCCGGGGAGCTGTTTTTT	CASSSKQGPGELFF
TRBV20-1	-	-	TRBJ1-2	TGCAGTGCTAGAGCTGGGTATGGGGACATCCACGTCTTC	CSARAGYGDIHVF
TRBV27	-	-	TRBJ2-1	TGTGCCAGCAGTTTATACCCAAATTTGGAGCAGTTCTTC	CASSLYPNLEQFF
TRBV20-1	-	-	TRBJ2-5	TGCAGTGCTAGCCTCCCGCCGGTCCGATACTTC	CSASLPPVRYF
TRBV4-1	few	TRBD1	TRBJ2-4	TGCGCCAGCAGTTGGACAGGCGGAGTATTAGCCAAAAACATTCAGTACTTC	CASSWTGGVLAKNIQYF
TRBV6-1	-	TRBD2	TRBJ2-6	TGTGCCAGCAACACAGCGGGGGTTAGCTCTGGGGCCAACGTCCTGACTTTC	CASNTAGVSSGANVLTF
TRBV4-2	-	TRBD1	TRBJ1-2	TGTGCCAGCAGCCAAGATCAGGGACAGGGGGCCCGAGAAGGCTACACCTTC	CASSQDQGQGAREGYTF
TRBV15	-	TRBD1	TRBJ1-4	TGTGCCACCAGCAGGGAAGGACAGGGTGAAAAACTGTTTTTT	CATSREGQGEKLFF
TRBV5-5	few	-	TRBJ2-6	TGTGCCAGCAGTCTGGACCCTTCTGGGGCCAACGTCCTGACTTTC	CASSLDPSGANVLTF
TRBV10-3	-	-	TRBJ1-1	TGTGCCATCAGTGAGTCGACTGCGGGGGCTTTCTTT	CAISESTAGAFF